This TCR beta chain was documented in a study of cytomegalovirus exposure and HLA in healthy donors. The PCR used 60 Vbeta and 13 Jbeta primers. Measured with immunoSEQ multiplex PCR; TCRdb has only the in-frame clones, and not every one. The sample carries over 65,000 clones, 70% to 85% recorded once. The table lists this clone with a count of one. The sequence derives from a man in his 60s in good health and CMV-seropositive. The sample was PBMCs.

CDR3 in amino acids: CSAVGSPLHF. CDR3 DNA sequence: TGCAGTGCTGTGGGCTCACCCCTCCACTTT. The chain has TRBV20-1 and TRBJ1-6; D gene uncertain. Germline CDR1 and CDR2: DFQATT and SNEGSKA (reference sequence). This CDR3 has 10 amino acids. V gave up 5 bases and J gave up 10 bases, with 6 bases separating them.